The entry below gives a single TCR beta chain sequence along with its context. This specimen comes from a study of OX40 agonist ivuxolimab in advanced cancers. Produced via immunoSEQ multiplex PCR; TCRdb's table is partial and in-frame only. The sample lists 40,000 to 45,000 clones, roughly 80% occurring once. In germline, CDR1 is SGHAT, CDR2 FQNNGV. The CDR3 runs 14 residues. The V and J ends lost 5 bases and 1 base respectively, with 11 bases between them. Sequencing used CD4+ or CD8+ T cells sorted from blood, obtained in a trial of the OX40 agonist ivuxolimab. The chain employs TRBV11-2 and TRBJ1-1, with D perhaps matching TRBD1 (5 bases). The TCR comes from an adult with an advanced solid tumor such as melanoma, head and neck, liver or kidney cancer. The CDR3 loop reads CASSQAGRNTEAFF. The DNA for the CDR3 is TGTGCCAGCAGCCAGGCAGGGAGGAACACTGAAGCTTTCTTT. The entire variable domain, with the rest obtained from reference TRBV11-2 and TRBJ1-1, is as follows: EAGVAQSPRYKIIEKRQSVAFWCNPISGHATLYWYQQILGQGPKLLIQFQNNGVVDDSQLPKDRFSAERLKGVDSTLKIQPAKLEDSAVYLCASSQAGRNTEAFFGQGTRLTVV.